What follows describes a single T cell receptor beta chain. 60 Vbeta and 13 Jbeta primers were used in PCR. Measured with immunoSEQ multiplex PCR; TCRdb has only the in-frame clones, and not every one. The repertoire holds approximately 150,000 clones, with over 75% as singletons. The CDR3 is made up of 16 amino acids. Germline-derived CDR1 and CDR2 are SGHRS and YFSETQ. Trimming took off 0 bases at V and 4 bases at J, with 14 bases between the two ends. These data belong to a study of cytomegalovirus exposure and HLA in healthy donors. The V and J genes are TRBV5-1 and TRBJ1-3; D possibly corresponds to TRBD1 (5 bases). The sample consisted of PBMCs. The clonotype originates from a male donor in good health and CMV-seronegative. This CDR3 is CASSLEVGQVGNTIYF. The CDR3 nucleotides are TGCGCCAGCAGCTTGGAGGTGGGGCAGGTCGGAAACACCATATATTTT. The full variable domain, its missing parts supplied by reference TRBV5-1 and TRBJ1-3, is KAGVTQTPRYLIKTRGQQVTLSCSPISGHRSVSWYQQTPGQGLQFLFEYFSETQRNKGNFPGRFSGRQFSNSRSEMNVSTLELGDSALYLCASSLEVGQVGNTIYFGEGSWLTVV.